A selection of T cell receptor beta chains follows, all from one sample in a study of blood T cell repertoires in COVID-19. Here immunoSEQ multiplex PCR was the method, and the copy in TCRdb shows in-frame clones only, minus some. Of more than 55,000 clones listed, just over 85% were seen once; the top ten hold approximately 1.2%. The sample taken for sequencing was peripheral blood. The origin of the receptors is a woman at least 80 years old with acute or convalescent COVID-19. Both conserved end residues are part of each CDR3. A D gene is named only where the DNA matches it firmly. Size is omitted from some rows. Given values are once, few, many or a class for expanded clones.

length,D,size,V,J,DNA,CDR3
16,TRBD1,once,TRBV18,TRBJ1-5,TGTGCCAGCTCCCCGCAGACAGGGTATAGCAATCAGCCCCAGCATTTT,CASSPQTGYSNQPQHF
15,TRBD1,.,TRBV19,TRBJ1-2,TGTGCCAGTAGCCGGGACAGGGAGCTCTTCTATGGCTACACCTTC,CASSRDRELFYGYTF
15,.,.,TRBV5-4,TRBJ2-7,TGTGCCAGCAGCTTGTCTGGCGGCCGAGCCCACGAGCAGTACTTC,CASSLSGGRAHEQYF
17,TRBD2,.,TRBV5-6,TRBJ2-2,TGTGCCAGCAGCACACAAGGACTAGCGGGAGCACCCGGGGAGCTGTTTTTT,CASSTQGLAGAPGELFF
18,TRBD1,.,TRBV7-9,TRBJ2-3,TGTGCCAGCAGCCAACTGGGCGTAGGACAGGGCCTAACAGATACGCAGTATTTT,CASSQLGVGQGLTDTQYF
14,TRBD1,.,TRBV18,TRBJ1-2,TGTGCCAGCTCACCGGACAGGGAGAGATTGGGCTACACCTTC,CASSPDRERLGYTF
16,TRBD1,.,TRBV5-4,TRBJ2-7,TGTGCCAGCAGCTGGCAACCGGGACAGGGCGTCTACGAGCAGTACTTC,CASSWQPGQGVYEQYF
17,TRBD2,.,TRBV4-1,TRBJ2-4,TGCGCCAGCAGCCAAGACGTGTTTGAAGGGAGGGACAACATTCAGTACTTC,CASSQDVFEGRDNIQYF
16,TRBD2,once,TRBV4-1,TRBJ2-1,TGCGCCAGCAGCCAAGTTCGAACTAGCGGGGACAATGAGCAGTTCTTC,CASSQVRTSGDNEQFF
14,.,.,TRBV6-4,TRBJ1-6,TGTGCCAGCAGAACAGGGTCCTATAATTCACCCCTCCACTTT,CASRTGSYNSPLHF
12,.,.,TRBV29-1,TRBJ1-1,TGCAGCACAACGGACAGGAACACTGAAGCTTTCTTT,CSTTDRNTEAFF
15,TRBD2,.,TRBV5-1,TRBJ2-3,TGCGCCAGCAGCCCCGGGACGCGGGGGTCAGATACGCAGTATTTT,CASSPGTRGSDTQYF
12,.,.,TRBV7-2,TRBJ1-4,TGTGCCAGCAGCCCTAACGATGAAAAACTGTTTTTT,CASSPNDEKLFF
14,TRBD2,once,TRBV10-1,TRBJ2-7,TGCGCCAGCAGTGAAGCTAGCGGGCCCTACGAGCAGTACTTC,CASSEASGPYEQYF
13,.,.,TRBV14,TRBJ2-7,TGTGCCAGCAGCCACTCTCCGGTGGTCGAGCAGTACTTC,CASSHSPVVEQYF
16,TRBD1,.,TRBV19,TRBJ1-2,TGTGCCAGTAGTATCGTGGACAGGAGGTCTAACTATGGCTACACCTTC,CASSIVDRRSNYGYTF
17,TRBD1,.,TRBV27,TRBJ1-6,TGTGCCAGCAGTAAGGACAGGGGGCGCTTGTATAATTCACCCCTCCACTTT,CASSKDRGRLYNSPLHF
15,TRBD2,.,TRBV19,TRBJ2-1,TGTGCCAGTAGTATAGCTAGCGGGGGGTTGGATGAGCAGTTCTTC,CASSIASGGLDEQFF
16,.,once,TRBV6-2/TRBV6-3,TRBJ2-1,TGTGCCAGCAGTACCCCAACAGGGTGGGAAAACAATGAGCAGTTCTTC,CASSTPTGWENNEQFF
12,.,.,TRBV19,TRBJ2-7,TGTGCCAGTAGTACCCAGGGCTACGAGCAGTACTTC,CASSTQGYEQYF
15,TRBD2,.,TRBV5-4,TRBJ2-7,TGTGCCAGCAGCCTAATTAGCGGGAGGACGGGGGAGCAGTACTTC,CASSLISGRTGEQYF
20,TRBD1,.,TRBV11-3,TRBJ1-2,TGTGCCAGCAGCTTAGACCACGGAAGGTGGCCGGGACAGGGGAACTATGGCTACACCTTC,CASSLDHGRWPGQGNYGYTF
15,TRBD2,once,TRBV13,TRBJ2-7,TGTGCCAGCAGCTTCACTAGCGGGGGACCCTACGAGCAGTACTTC,CASSFTSGGPYEQYF
15,.,.,TRBV9,TRBJ1-6,TGTGCCAGCAGCGCGCTAGACCCGGGGTATTCACCCCTCCACTTT,CASSALDPGYSPLHF
13,.,many,TRBV2,TRBJ1-1,TGTGCCAGCAACAGGGAGTTGAACACTGAAGCTTTCTTT,CASNRELNTEAFF
18,.,.,TRBV5-1,TRBJ1-2,TGCGCCAGCAGCTTGGATACGGGACAACCTCTCTTTAACTATGGCTACACCTTC,CASSLDTGQPLFNYGYTF
14,TRBD1,once,TRBV7-2,TRBJ1-2,TGTGCCAGCAGCACAGGGGGGGGCGCCTATGGCTACACCTTC,CASSTGGGAYGYTF
16,.,.,TRBV27,TRBJ2-1,TGTGCCAGCAGTCAATCCCCCACCCCGGCCGGGGGTGAGCAGTTCTTC,CASSQSPTPAGGEQFF
15,.,.,TRBV7-3,TRBJ2-1,TGTGCCAGCAGCTCTAGCCTAGCGTCCTACAATGAGCAGTTCTTC,CASSSSLASYNEQFF
17,TRBD1,.,TRBV11-1,TRBJ2-2,TGTGCCAGCAGCTTAGCCCGGACAGGGCTTAGGACCGGGGAGCTGTTTTTT,CASSLARTGLRTGELFF
15,TRBD2,.,TRBV29-1,TRBJ2-1,TGCAGCGTTCTAGCGGGACTCAACTCCTACAATGAGCAGTTCTTC,CSVLAGLNSYNEQFF
14,.,.,TRBV2,TRBJ2-5,TGTGCCAGCAGTGCCCGACAGCCCGGGGAGACCCAGTACTTC,CASSARQPGETQYF
13,TRBD1,few,TRBV6-1,TRBJ1-5,TGTGCCAGCGGTGAGGGGGCTGTTCAGCCCCAGCATTTT,CASGEGAVQPQHF
13,TRBD1,once,TRBV27,TRBJ2-7,TGTGCCAGTTCGGGACAGACCGCCTACGAGCAGTACTTC,CASSGQTAYEQYF
16,TRBD2,.,TRBV11-3,TRBJ2-1,TGTGCCAGCAGCTCCGGGCTAGCGGGAGCGTCAAATGAGCAGTTCTTC,CASSSGLAGASNEQFF
14,TRBD2,once,TRBV10-3,TRBJ2-3,TGTGCCATCAGCGCGGGAGGGGGCACAGATACGCAGTATTTT,CAISAGGGTDTQYF
12,.,.,TRBV7-9,TRBJ2-7,TGTGCCAGCAGCTTATTTGGGTCAGGGCAGTACTTC,CASSLFGSGQYF
11,.,.,TRBV20-1,TRBJ2-1,TGCAGTGCTAGAGGCGGCCAAGGCTCAATCTTC,CSARGGQGSIF
14,.,.,TRBV7-9,TRBJ1-5,TGTGCCAGCAGCCATGGAGGGGTTTTGCGGCCCCAGCATTTT,CASSHGGVLRPQHF
15,TRBD2,.,TRBV7-2,TRBJ2-1,TGTGCCAGCAGCTTGGGCGGGAGGGGCTACAATGAGCAGTTCTTC,CASSLGGRGYNEQFF
15,TRBD1,once,TRBV7-8,TRBJ1-5,TGTGCCAGCAGCATCCTACAGGGGACCCATCAGCCCCAGCATTTT,CASSILQGTHQPQHF
16,TRBD1,.,TRBV7-3,TRBJ2-7,TGTGCCAGCAGCTTAACGGGGGGGACAGGGAGACACGAGCAGTACTTC,CASSLTGGTGRHEQYF
17,.,.,TRBV5-1,TRBJ2-2,TGCGCCAGCAGCTTGCTGGCTACTAGGTTTGCAACCGGGGAGCTGTTTTTT,CASSLLATRFATGELFF
15,TRBD2,.,TRBV7-2,TRBJ2-7,TGTGCCAGCAGCTATTCCGGGACTAGCGGGTACGAGCAGTACTTC,CASSYSGTSGYEQYF
12,.,once,TRBV3-1/TRBV3-2,TRBJ2-1,TGTGCCAGCAGCCAAAGGGACTCCGAGCAGTTCTTC,CASSQRDSEQFF
13,TRBD1,.,TRBV6-2/TRBV6-3,TRBJ2-1,TGTGCCAGCAGTCGGACAGGGGACAATGAGCAGTTCTTC,CASSRTGDNEQFF
17,TRBD1,.,TRBV15,TRBJ2-7,TGTGCCACCAGCAGAGATATCCGGACAGGGGGGTCCTACGAGCAGTACTTC,CATSRDIRTGGSYEQYF